This T cell receptor (beta chain) was retrieved from a study of neurological immune-mediated disorders. Findings of the study overall: Subjects shared no identical expanded-clone CDR3 amino acid sequences, suggesting private TCR-beta repertoires in all groups. TCR clonal expansion peaked in HTLV-1-associated myelopathy patients and was lowest in multiple sclerosis patients.

Time point here: longitudinal time-point 1 (baseline). The CDR3 length is 14 residues. Trimming cost V 5 bases and J 0 bases, with 9 bases left between them. The V gene's germline CDR1 is SGHRS and CDR2 YFSETQ. This clonotype has at least ten counts. Antigen unknown. 5'RACE with 10-nucleotide random UMIs generated the cDNA. Every sequencing run generated in excess of 160 million TCR-beta sequences. These sequences covered 15-18 subjects. A single record per CDR3 protein comes from TCRdb applying MiXCR to the 5' RACE reads. The sample consists of some 60,000 distinct CDR3 sequences, roughly 10% of them appearing once.

Source material: PBMCs. This clonotype was sampled from a male donor with HTLV-1-associated myelopathy (HAM/TSP). The chain recombines TRBV5-1 with TRBJ1-3, with D uncertain. CDR3 coding DNA: TGCGCCAGCAGTCCGTCGGCCTCTGGAAACACCATATATTTT. Residues: CASSPSASGNTIYF.